This entry describes one T cell receptor beta chain. Its specificity is unknown. Using immunoSEQ multiplex PCR, the repertoire was profiled, and TCRdb retains in-frame clones only, with some absent. Of more than 200,000 clones in the sample, roughly 65% are singletons; the top ten hold roughly 5.9%. This sample was taken from a study of cytotoxic CD8 clonotypes in ibrutinib-treated CLL. Study-wide context: Once treatment had gone on for a median of about twelve months, range 6 to 36, response samples were drawn. Across samples, productive templates numbered some 250,000 and productive rearrangements reached around 98,000 on average.

Study observations and caveats: Increased clonality at ibrutinib response gave way to a return toward baseline at progression.

This clonotype originated in a human donor with chronic lymphocytic leukemia. The material sequenced was PBMCs, taken after 12 months of ibrutinib treatment.

The CDR3 region is CASSNRQGSTSPLTDTQYF. In DNA form, the CDR3 reads TGTGCCAGCAGCAACCGACAGGGATCGACTAGTCCCCTCACAGATACGCAGTATTTT. The chain has TRBV4-2 and TRBJ2-3; D possibly corresponds to TRBD1 (7 bases). CDR1 LGHNA and CDR2 YNFKEQ come from the germline V gene. V was trimmed by 5 bases and J by 2 bases, leaving 26 bases between them. This CDR3 has 19 residues.